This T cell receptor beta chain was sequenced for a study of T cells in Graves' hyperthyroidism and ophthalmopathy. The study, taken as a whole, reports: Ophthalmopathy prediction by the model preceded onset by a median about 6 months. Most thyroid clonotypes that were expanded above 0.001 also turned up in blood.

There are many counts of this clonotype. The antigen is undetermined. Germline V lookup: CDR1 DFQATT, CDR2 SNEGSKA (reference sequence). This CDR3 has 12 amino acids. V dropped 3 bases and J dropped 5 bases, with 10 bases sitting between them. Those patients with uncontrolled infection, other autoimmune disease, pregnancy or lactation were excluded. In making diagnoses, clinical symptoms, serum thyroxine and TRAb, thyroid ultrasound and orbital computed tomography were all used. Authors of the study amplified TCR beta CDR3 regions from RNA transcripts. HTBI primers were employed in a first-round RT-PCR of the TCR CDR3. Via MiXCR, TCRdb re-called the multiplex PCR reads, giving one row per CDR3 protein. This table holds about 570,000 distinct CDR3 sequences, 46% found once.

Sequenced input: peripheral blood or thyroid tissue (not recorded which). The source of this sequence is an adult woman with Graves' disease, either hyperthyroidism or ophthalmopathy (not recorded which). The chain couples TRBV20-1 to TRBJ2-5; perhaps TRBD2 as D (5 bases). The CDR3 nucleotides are TGCAGTGCTAGTCATAAGCGGGAGACCCAGTACTTC. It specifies CSASHKRETQYF.